A selection of T cell receptor beta chains follows, all from one sample in a study of identical twins. TCRdb redid the calling of the 5' RACE reads with MiXCR, one entry per CDR3 protein. The data contain 700,000 to 950,000 distinct CDR3 sequences, around an eighth of them singletons. The sample was also linked to a second study, of yellow fever vaccine responses in identical twins.

The sequencing sample was made of PBMCs. These receptors all stem from a woman under 30 in good health. Both conserved end residues are part of each CDR3. The D gene is left open where the match is weak. Clone sizes are given selectively: once, few, many, or a class where the clone is expanded.

CDR3	DNA	D	size	V	J
CASSRSDRVDQPQHF	TGTGCCAGCAGTCGGTCGGACAGGGTCGATCAGCCCCAGCATTTT	TRBD1	many	TRBV28	TRBJ1-5
CASSQDWTSGSNEQYF	TGTGCCAGCAGCCAAGATTGGACTAGCGGGAGCAACGAGCAGTACTTC	TRBD2	few	TRBV14	TRBJ2-7
CASSQDTGTGELFF	TGTGCCAGCAGTCAAGATACAGGGACCGGGGAGCTGTTTTTT	NA	many	TRBV2	TRBJ2-2
CASSDNKWPEAFF	TGTGCCAGCAGTGATAATAAGTGGCCTGAAGCTTTCTTT	NA	NA	TRBV25-1	TRBJ1-1
CASTSPNRGLSEAFF	TGTGCCAGCACCTCGCCTAACAGGGGGCTGTCTGAAGCTTTCTTT	TRBD1	NA	TRBV12-3/TRBV12-4	TRBJ1-1
CASTPATDADTQYF	TGTGCCAGTACACCAGCAACAGACGCAGATACGCAGTATTTT	NA	few	TRBV19	TRBJ2-3
CASRLGSLADNEQFF	TGTGCAAGTCGCTTAGGGTCACTAGCTGACAATGAGCAGTTCTTC	NA	once	TRBV12-2	TRBJ2-1
CASSAPSSREAFF	TGTGCCAGCAGCGCCCCCTCTTCCAGGGAAGCTTTCTTT	NA	few	TRBV9	TRBJ1-1
CASSQDWGRGGSTDTQYF	TGTGCCAGCAGCCAAGATTGGGGGCGGGGGGGTAGCACAGATACGCAGTATTTT	TRBD2	few	TRBV4-2	TRBJ2-3
CASSYPRRGANTGELFF	TGTGCCAGCAGCTACCCCCGCAGGGGGGCGAACACCGGGGAGCTGTTTTTT	NA	NA	TRBV2	TRBJ2-2
CSAEGGMEDTQYF	TGCAGTGCTGAGGGGGGGATGGAAGATACGCAGTATTTT	NA	few	TRBV20-1	TRBJ2-3
CSAGDLLAGQQETQYF	TGCAGTGCTGGGGATTTACTAGCGGGCCAACAAGAGACCCAGTACTTC	TRBD2	NA	TRBV20-1	TRBJ2-5
CASSSRESLVFEQFF	TGTGCCAGCAGCTCCCGCGAGTCCCTGGTTTTTGAGCAGTTCTTC	NA	few	TRBV14	TRBJ2-1
CASGLLSRETQYF	TGTGCTAGTGGGTTGCTGAGTCGAGAGACCCAGTACTTC	NA	NA	TRBV12-5	TRBJ2-5
CSARGAGWGSDNEQFF	TGCAGTGCTAGAGGGGCAGGGTGGGGCTCGGACAATGAGCAGTTCTTC	NA	NA	TRBV20-1	TRBJ2-1
CASSFGPREQYF	TGTGCCAGCAGCTTCGGACCTCGGGAGCAGTACTTC	NA	many	TRBV7-3	TRBJ2-7
CSASVPATQYF	TGCAGTGCTAGTGTGCCCGCAACCCAGTACTTC	NA	many	TRBV20-1	TRBJ2-5
CASSQPMGGAQHF	TGTGCCAGCAGCCAACCGATGGGAGGGGCCCAGCATTTT	NA	few	TRBV3-1	TRBJ1-5
CSGRRGQDTEAFF	TGCAGCGGGAGGAGGGGTCAAGACACTGAAGCTTTCTTT	NA	many	TRBV29-1	TRBJ1-1
CASSNSIRGRDEQFF	TGTGCCAGCAGCAATAGCATTCGCGGGAGGGATGAGCAGTTCTTC	TRBD2	NA	TRBV7-9	TRBJ2-1
CASTTRRSQETQYF	TGTGCCAGCACCACCCGGAGAAGCCAAGAGACCCAGTACTTC	NA	many	TRBV12-3/TRBV12-4	TRBJ2-5
CASTKYTGGATEAFF	TGTGCCAGCACCAAGTACACAGGCGGTGCAACTGAAGCTTTCTTT	NA	few	TRBV6-1	TRBJ1-1
CASSSTGTTSSYNEQFF	TGTGCCAGCAGCTCAACCGGGACTACCAGCTCCTACAATGAGCAGTTCTTC	TRBD2	few	TRBV3-1	TRBJ2-1
CASSPSSAGGGSPLHF	TGTGCCAGCAGTCCTTCCTCGGCGGGCGGGGGTTCACCCCTCCACTTT	NA	few	TRBV27	TRBJ1-6
CASSKGQGGGNIQYF	TGCGCCAGCAGCAAGGGACAGGGAGGCGGAAACATTCAGTACTTC	TRBD1	NA	TRBV4-1	TRBJ2-4
CASSYRQGSRETQYF	TGTGCCAGCAGTTACAGACAGGGAAGTAGAGAGACCCAGTACTTC	TRBD1	few	TRBV12-3/TRBV12-4	TRBJ2-5
CASSQDLGVLGTDTQYF	TGTGCCAGCAGCCAAGATTTAGGGGTTCTGGGCACAGATACGCAGTATTTT	NA	NA	TRBV3-1	TRBJ2-3
CASSRDLGGEKLFF	TGCGCCAGCAGCCGGGACCTCGGCGGAGAAAAACTGTTTTTT	NA	NA	TRBV5-1	TRBJ1-4
CASSHRTGEGYTF	TGCGCCAGCAGCCATCGGACAGGGGAAGGCTACACCTTC	TRBD1	many	TRBV4-1	TRBJ1-2
CASSASDRLSYEQYF	TGTGCCAGCAGCGCATCGGACAGGTTGTCCTACGAGCAGTACTTC	TRBD1	NA	TRBV7-9	TRBJ2-7
CSVTPGTANYGYTF	TGCAGCGTCACCCCCGGGACGGCTAACTATGGCTACACCTTC	NA	many	TRBV29-1	TRBJ1-2
CSAQWRDLGEQFF	TGCAGTGCCCAATGGCGGGATCTTGGTGAGCAGTTCTTC	NA	NA	TRBV20-1	TRBJ2-1
CSAPSGAYTDTQYF	TGCAGTGCTCCATCCGGGGCCTACACAGATACGCAGTATTTT	NA	NA	TRBV20-1	TRBJ2-3
CASSPDRVLAEAFF	TGTGCCAGCAGCCCCGACAGGGTTTTGGCTGAAGCTTTCTTT	TRBD1	NA	TRBV12-3/TRBV12-4	TRBJ1-1
CASSSGLVAYEQYF	TGCGCCAGCAGCTCAGGACTAGTGGCCTACGAGCAGTACTTC	TRBD2	few	TRBV5-1	TRBJ2-7
CASSYGGRGGEQYF	TGTGCCAGCAGTTATGGGGGGCGAGGGGGGGAGCAGTACTTC	NA	NA	TRBV28	TRBJ2-7
CASSAIQGLRTDTQYF	TGTGCCAGCAGCGCCATTCAGGGGCTTCGCACAGATACGCAGTATTTT	NA	few	TRBV11-2	TRBJ2-3
CASSYVATGQLNYGYTF	TGTGCCAGCAGTTACGTGGCCACGGGACAGCTCAACTATGGCTACACCTTC	TRBD1	NA	TRBV6-5	TRBJ1-2
CASSPPQYQETQYF	TGTGCCAGCTCACCTCCGCAGTACCAAGAGACCCAGTACTTC	NA	many	TRBV18	TRBJ2-5
CATSRGSGFEQETQYF	TGTGCCACCAGCAGAGGTAGTGGGTTTGAGCAAGAGACCCAGTACTTC	NA	few	TRBV15	TRBJ2-5
CASSFPGTSGTRADTQYF	TGTGCCAGCAGTTTCCCCGGGACTAGCGGAACTAGGGCAGATACGCAGTATTTT	TRBD2	NA	TRBV28	TRBJ2-3
CASSLEPGQGSTTGELFF	TGCGCCAGCAGCTTGGAACCGGGACAGGGGTCTACCACCGGGGAGCTGTTTTTT	TRBD1	few	TRBV5-1	TRBJ2-2
CASSRSTGGNTEAFF	TGTGCCAGCAGCCGATCAACAGGGGGCAACACTGAAGCTTTCTTT	TRBD1	NA	TRBV7-8	TRBJ1-1
CASSLDRGREKLFF	TGTGCCAGCAGCCTGGACAGGGGGCGGGAAAAACTGTTTTTT	TRBD1	many	TRBV6-1	TRBJ1-4
CASSESTQTNNEQFF	TGCGCCAGCAGTGAGTCGACCCAGACGAACAATGAGCAGTTCTTC	NA	few	TRBV10-1	TRBJ2-1
CASSLDLIVSNTEAFF	TGCGCCAGCAGCTTGGATTTGATAGTTTCTAACACTGAAGCTTTCTTT	NA	NA	TRBV5-1	TRBJ1-1
CASSLAGTHSGNTIYF	TGTGCCAGCAGTTTAGCCGGGACCCACTCTGGAAACACCATATATTTT	NA	few	TRBV28	TRBJ1-3
CASSARQGDGYTF	TGTGCCAGCAGCGCCAGACAGGGAGATGGCTACACCTTC	TRBD1	many	TRBV6-1	TRBJ1-2
CASSRGLAGETQYF	TGTGCCAGCAGCCGGGGACTCGCGGGAGAGACCCAGTACTTC	NA	many	TRBV5-6	TRBJ2-5
CASSFGTGGYSQYF	TGTGCCAGCAGCTTCGGGACAGGGGGCTATTCGCAGTATTTT	TRBD1	NA	TRBV7-9	TRBJ2-3
CATSSAGTMNTGELFF	TGTGCCACCAGCAGCGCCGGGACAATGAACACCGGGGAGCTGTTTTTT	NA	NA	TRBV15	TRBJ2-2
CASSQAPGRHGYTF	TGTGCCAGCAGCCAAGCCCCAGGACGCCATGGCTACACCTTC	NA	few	TRBV3-1	TRBJ1-2
CASRGRSWGNTEAFF	TGTGCCAGCCGAGGGAGATCTTGGGGGAACACTGAAGCTTTCTTT	NA	few	TRBV27	TRBJ1-1
CASSLEGSSRFF	TGTGCCAGCAGCTTAGAGGGGAGTAGTCGGTTCTTC	NA	few	TRBV7-6	TRBJ2-1
CAIRAVSTEQFF	TGTGCCATCAGGGCGGTTTCCACGGAGCAGTTCTTC	NA	few	TRBV10-3	TRBJ2-1
CASSETSGTTYEQYF	TGTGCCAGCAGCGAGACTAGCGGGACCACCTACGAGCAGTACTTC	TRBD2	many	TRBV12-3/TRBV12-4	TRBJ2-7
CSARGTNTGELFF	TGCAGTGCTAGAGGGACGAACACCGGGGAGCTGTTTTTT	NA	NA	TRBV20-1	TRBJ2-2